This entry lists 8 T cell receptor beta chains sequenced from one sample in a study of cytomegalovirus exposure and HLA in healthy donors. It was with 60 Vbeta and 13 Jbeta primers that the PCR ran. Repertoires were generated with immunoSEQ multiplex PCR, while TCRdb's copy carries only in-frame clones and drops some. This specimen shows 200,000 to 250,000 clones; the ten leading clones hold about 1%. Sequenced input: PBMCs. The receptors shown here come from a woman in her 30s in good health and CMV-seropositive.

The V and J genes are TRBV2 and TRBJ2-7; 7 positions match TRBD2. The CDR3 is 13 residues long. With 8 bases clipped from V and 1 base from J, the junction kept 5 bases outside the gene matches. CDR1 and CDR2 (germline): SNHLY, FYNNEI. For the CDR3, the DNA is TGTGCCAGCGAAGAAGCGGGGTCCTACGAGCAGTACTTC. It encodes CASEEAGSYEQYF. Filled out from reference TRBV2 and TRBJ2-7, the complete variable domain reads EPEVTQTPSHQVTQMGQEVILRCVPISNHLYFYWYRQILGQKVEFLVSFYNNEISEKSEIFDDQFSVERPDGSNFTLKIRSTKLEDSAMYFCASEEAGSYEQYFGPGTRLTVT.

This rearrangement joins TRBV6-1 to TRBJ1-5, with D unclear. Germline CDR1 reads MNHNS; CDR2 reads SASEGT. This CDR3 spans 15 amino acids. Trimming removed 5 bases from V and 2 bases from J, with 13 bases in between. The chain's CDR3 is CASSTTARGNQPQHF. Here the CDR3 DNA reads TGTGCCAGCAGTACAACCGCTCGGGGCAATCAGCCCCAGCATTTT.

This rearrangement joins TRBV4-1 to TRBJ1-5, with a possible D match to TRBD1 (5 bases). From germline, CDR1 is MGHRA and CDR2 YSYEKL. Trimming removed 0 bases from V and 9 bases from J, with 15 bases in between. This CDR3 comprises 15 residues. CDR3 DNA sequence: TGCGCCAGCAGCCAAGATCAGGGAGGGGATCGGCCCCAGCATTTT. Amino acid sequence: CASSQDQGGDRPQHF.

V gene TRBV29-1 combines with J gene TRBJ2-3; 11 bases are a match to TRBD2. The germline V gene encodes CDR1 SQVTM and CDR2 ANQGSEA. The CDR3 has 16 amino acids. Trimming took 4 bases from V and 6 from J; bases not matched to a gene: 12. CDR3 amino acids: CSVGGTLAGAWDTQYF. The CDR3 DNA reads TGCAGCGTTGGTGGGACACTAGCGGGGGCCTGGGATACGCAGTATTTT.

This chain links TRBV15 with TRBJ1-1; possible D gene TRBD1, 5 bases. The ends were cut back, 1 base at V and 1 base at J, with 13 bases in the middle. Germline-derived CDR1 and CDR2 are LNHNV and YYDKDF (reference sequence). The CDR3 loop spans 16 amino acids. The CDR3 spells CATSRAWGEANTEAFF. The CDR3, as DNA: TGTGCCACCAGCAGAGCGTGGGGCGAGGCGAACACTGAAGCTTTCTTT.

The chain employs TRBV10-2 and TRBJ2-7; perhaps TRBD1 as D (6 bases). The CDR3 covers 13 residues. V was cut by 6 bases and J by 4 bases, with 13 bases left in between. Germline CDR1 reads WSHSY; CDR2 reads SAAADI. CDR3 residues: CASRQGPGYEQYF. The CDR3 DNA reads as TGCGCCAGCAGACAGGGACCGGGATACGAGCAGTACTTC.

Here the CDR3 reads CASRGGGSDTQYF. Written as DNA, the CDR3 is TGTGCCAGCAGGGGCGGGGGGTCAGATACGCAGTATTTT. The rearrangement joins TRBV6-5 to TRBJ2-3, with 8 positions matching TRBD2. Unmatched junction bases numbered 3, after V lost 6 bases and J lost 4 bases. Looked up from germline, CDR1 is MNHEY and CDR2 is SVGAGI. The CDR3 is made up of 13 amino acids.

V and J are TRBV19 and TRBJ2-7; weak D call: TRBD1 (5 bases). This CDR3 has 17 residues. V was shortened by 0 bases and J by 2 bases, with 17 bases between the two germline ends. Germline values: CDR1 LNHDA, CDR2 SQIVND (reference sequence). CDR3 coding DNA: TGTGCCAGTAGTATAGATCGAGAGACAGCTGACACCTACGAGCAGTACTTC. The encoded protein is CASSIDRETADTYEQYF.